This TCR beta chain was identified during a study of immune cell composition in non-small cell lung cancer. Study outcomes and limitations: Shared sequences between tumour-reactive and dominant in vivo clones were not proven.

TCRdb keeps only in-frame clones here, not all; method: immunoSEQ multiplex PCR. The data show approximately 2,000 clones, roughly four fifths seen once. The CDR3 runs 15 residues. V dropped 0 bases and J dropped 10 bases, with 13 bases sitting between them. Per germline, CDR1 WSHSY and CDR2 SAAADI. The table lists this clone with a few counts. The target antigen is unknown. The specimen sequenced was lung tumor tissue. The receptor's source is a human donor with non-small cell lung cancer. The gene calls are TRBV10-2 and TRBJ1-6, with D perhaps matching TRBD1 (5 bases). DNA for the CDR3: TGCGCCAGCAGTGAGTCGAGGCAGGGAGGGTCACCCCTCCACTTT. Translated, it gives CASSESRQGGSPLHF.